This T cell receptor (beta chain) was retrieved from a study of blood T cell repertoires in COVID-19. Overall study context: The cDNA or gDNA used as material had been derived from T cells, B-cell-depleted T cells, or PBMCs.

Germline lookup yields CDR1 MNHEY and CDR2 SVGAGI. The CDR3 runs 13 residues. With 6 bases removed from V and 6 bases from J, the gap between germline ends came to 12 bases. Authors' data handling: Reference gene primer amplification yielded estimated nucleated cell counts. Assay used: immunoSEQ multiplex PCR; TCRdb lists only in-frame clones, some missing. That table supplies the V and J calls and clone size; D and trimming were determined from the DNA. The table has some 51,000 clones, 80% to 95% seen once. The genes are TRBV6-5 and TRBJ2-1, with D perhaps TRBD2 (5 bases). The source of this sequence is a human donor with active COVID-19. The donor label of this sample is uncertain. Sequenced input: peripheral blood. Here the CDR3 reads CASSQNRGNEQFF. The CDR3 region has the DNA TGTGCCAGCAGCCAAAATCGGGGCAATGAGCAGTTCTTC.